This is a list of T cell receptor beta chains from one sample in a study of cytomegalovirus exposure and HLA in healthy donors. Some clones are missing from TCRdb's copy, which holds only in-frame ones; the method was immunoSEQ multiplex PCR. The table has over 100,000 clones, over 60% seen once; the top ten hold 5% to 6.5%. Sequencing was done on a sample of PBMCs. These receptor sequences come from a woman aged 18 to 35 in good health and CMV-seropositive. Each CDR3 is given with its conserved first and last residue. The D gene is left open where the match is weak. Rows give clone size only sometimes, using once, few, many, or a class for an expanded clone.

V	J	D	size	CDR3	DNA
TRBV29-1	TRBJ2-1	-	-	CSVGAEGLSSYNEQFF	TGCAGCGTTGGGGCGGAGGGCCTGAGCTCCTACAATGAGCAGTTCTTC
TRBV11-2	TRBJ1-2	-	-	CASSPFQVYGYTF	TGTGCCAGCAGCCCCTTCCAGGTCTATGGCTACACCTTC
TRBV28	TRBJ1-4	-	few	CASSLGFVTSTNEKLFF	TGTGCCAGCAGTTTAGGGTTTGTGACTTCAACTAATGAAAAACTGTTTTTT
TRBV6-1	TRBJ1-6	TRBD1	-	CASSGTENSPLHF	TGTGCCAGTTCCGGGACAGAAAATTCACCCCTCCACTTT
TRBV7-8	TRBJ2-5	TRBD2	-	CASSSGLAGGPEVETQYF	TGTGCCAGCAGCTCGGGACTAGCGGGAGGGCCAGAGGTAGAGACCCAGTACTTC
TRBV19	TRBJ1-6	TRBD1	-	CASSISQGDSPLHF	TGTGCCAGTAGTATTAGCCAGGGGGATTCACCCCTCCACTTT
TRBV7-6	TRBJ2-1	TRBD1	few	CASSLQGASWQFF	TGTGCCAGCAGCTTACAGGGGGCCTCTTGGCAGTTCTTC
TRBV25-1	TRBJ1-5	-	-	CASSEQGLGQPQHF	TGTGCCAGCAGTGAACAGGGGCTGGGCCAGCCCCAGCATTTT
TRBV14	TRBJ1-4	TRBD1	-	CASSRTGQGQGIGTNEKLFF	TGTGCCAGCAGCCGTACTGGACAGGGGCAAGGAATCGGAACTAATGAAAAACTGTTTTTT
TRBV18	TRBJ2-2	-	few	CASSYRRTENTGELFF	TGTGCCAGCTCATACAGAAGGACAGAGAACACCGGGGAGCTGTTTTTT
TRBV19	TRBJ2-7	TRBD2	few	CASSGAGAGSYEQYF	TGTGCCAGTAGTGGCGCGGGAGCGGGGTCCTACGAGCAGTACTTC
TRBV18	TRBJ1-1	TRBD1	-	CASSTQGGNTEAFF	TGTGCCAGCTCAACTCAGGGGGGGAACACTGAAGCTTTCTTT
TRBV28	TRBJ2-7	-	-	CASSFLTVSYEQYF	TGTGCCAGCAGTTTCCTGACAGTATCCTACGAGCAGTACTTC
TRBV5-5	TRBJ2-1	TRBD2	-	CASSLVRTSGSSYNEQFF	TGTGCCAGCAGCTTGGTGAGGACTAGCGGAAGCTCCTACAATGAGCAGTTCTTC
TRBV7-8	TRBJ1-4	-	-	CASSDPDSPNEKLFF	TGTGCCAGCAGCGACCCGGACAGCCCTAATGAAAAACTGTTTTTT
TRBV28	TRBJ2-1	TRBD2	-	CASSISGRAFEQFF	TGTGCCAGCAGCATTAGCGGGAGGGCCTTTGAGCAGTTCTTC
TRBV7-9	TRBJ2-3	-	few	CASSLVGGASTDTQYF	TGTGCCAGCAGCTTAGTGGGCGGGGCCAGCACAGATACGCAGTATTTT
TRBV16	TRBJ1-3	-	-	CASSPPWGSGNTIYF	TGTGCCAGCAGCCCACCATGGGGCAGCGGAAACACCATATATTTT
TRBV5-1	TRBJ2-1	-	-	CASSFTPRGYNEQFF	TGCGCCAGCAGCTTTACACCGAGAGGGTACAATGAGCAGTTCTTC
TRBV6-1	TRBJ2-2	TRBD2	-	CASSPGGGGELFF	TGTGCCAGCAGCCCCGGCGGGGGCGGGGAGCTGTTTTTT
TRBV27	TRBJ1-4	TRBD1	-	CASSLRGQATNEKLFF	TGTGCCAGCAGTTTGCGGGGACAGGCAACTAATGAAAAACTGTTTTTT
TRBV4-2	TRBJ2-1	TRBD1	-	CASSQERVDRGEFF	TGTGCCAGCAGCCAAGAGAGGGTTGACAGGGGTGAGTTCTTC
TRBV30	TRBJ1-4	-	few	CAWSHGSKLFF	TGTGCCTGGAGCCACGGTTCGAAACTGTTTTTT
TRBV5-1	TRBJ1-1	-	few	CASSQDAGLLAEAFF	TGCGCCAGCAGCCAGGACGCGGGGCTGTTGGCTGAAGCTTTCTTT
TRBV25-1	TRBJ2-1	TRBD2	-	CASSGSPGLAEYNEQFF	TGTGCCAGCAGCGGAAGCCCGGGACTAGCGGAGTACAATGAGCAGTTCTTC
TRBV2	TRBJ2-7	-	-	CASSISGPLYEQYF	TGTGCCAGCAGTATTAGCGGACCCCTCTACGAGCAGTACTTC